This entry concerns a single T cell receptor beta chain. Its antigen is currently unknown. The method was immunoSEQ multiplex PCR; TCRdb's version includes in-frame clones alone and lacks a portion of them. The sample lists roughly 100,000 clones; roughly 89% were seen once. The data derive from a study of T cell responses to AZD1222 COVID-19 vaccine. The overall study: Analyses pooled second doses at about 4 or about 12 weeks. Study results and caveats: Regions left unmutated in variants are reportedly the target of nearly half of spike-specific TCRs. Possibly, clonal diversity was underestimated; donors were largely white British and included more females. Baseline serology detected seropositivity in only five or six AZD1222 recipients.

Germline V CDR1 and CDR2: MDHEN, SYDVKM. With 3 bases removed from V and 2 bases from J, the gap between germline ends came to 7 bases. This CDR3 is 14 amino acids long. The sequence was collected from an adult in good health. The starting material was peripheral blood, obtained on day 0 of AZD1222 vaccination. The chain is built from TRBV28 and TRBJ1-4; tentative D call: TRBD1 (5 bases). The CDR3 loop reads CASSFQGTNEKLFF. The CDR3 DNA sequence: TGTGCCAGCAGTTTTCAGGGTACTAATGAAAAACTGTTTTTT. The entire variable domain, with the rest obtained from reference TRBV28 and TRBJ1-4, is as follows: DVKVTQSSRYLVKRTGEKVFLECVQDMDHENMFWYRQDPGLGLRLIYFSYDVKMKEKGDIPEGYSVSREKKERFSLILESASTNQTSMYLCASSFQGTNEKLFFGSGTQLSVL.